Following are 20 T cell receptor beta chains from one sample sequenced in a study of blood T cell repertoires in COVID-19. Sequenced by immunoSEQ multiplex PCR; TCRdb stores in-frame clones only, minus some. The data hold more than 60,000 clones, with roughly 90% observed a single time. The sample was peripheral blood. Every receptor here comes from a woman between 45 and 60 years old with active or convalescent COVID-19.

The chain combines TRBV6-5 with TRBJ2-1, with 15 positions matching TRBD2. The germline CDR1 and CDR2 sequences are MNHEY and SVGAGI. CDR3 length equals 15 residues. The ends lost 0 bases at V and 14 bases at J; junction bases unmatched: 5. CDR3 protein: CASSYSGTSGRIEFF. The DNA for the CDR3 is TGTGCCAGCAGTTACTCTGGGACTAGCGGGAGGATCGAGTTCTTC.

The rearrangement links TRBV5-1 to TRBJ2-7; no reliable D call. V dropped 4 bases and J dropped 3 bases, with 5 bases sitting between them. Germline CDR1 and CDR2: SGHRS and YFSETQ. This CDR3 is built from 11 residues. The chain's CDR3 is CASSENYEQYF. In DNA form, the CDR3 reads TGCGCCAGCAGCGAGAACTACGAGCAGTACTTC. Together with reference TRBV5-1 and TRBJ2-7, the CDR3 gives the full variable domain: KAGVTQTPRYLIKTRGQQVTLSCSPISGHRSVSWYQQTPGQGLQFLFEYFSETQRNKGNFPGRFSGRQFSNSRSEMNVSTLELGDSALYLCASSENYEQYFGPGTRLTVT.

CDR3: CASSLYGGVTNYGYTF. The CDR3 DNA sequence: TGTGCCAGCAGTTTATATGGAGGGGTCACTAACTATGGCTACACCTTC. The chain links TRBV28 to TRBJ1-2; the D gene is possibly TRBD1 (5 bases). V was pared by 1 base and J by 0 bases, with 12 bases between. The CDR3 contains 16 residues. Germline CDR1 is MDHEN and CDR2 is SYDVKM.

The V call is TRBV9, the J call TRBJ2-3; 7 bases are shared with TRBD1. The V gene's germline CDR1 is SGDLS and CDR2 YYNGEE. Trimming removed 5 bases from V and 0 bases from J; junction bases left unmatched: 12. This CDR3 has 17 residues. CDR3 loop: CASSDPRTGESTDTQYF. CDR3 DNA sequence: TGTGCCAGCAGTGATCCCCGAACAGGGGAGAGCACAGATACGCAGTATTTT. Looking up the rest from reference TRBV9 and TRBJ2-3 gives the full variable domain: DSGVTQTPKHLITATGQRVTLRCSPRSGDLSVYWYQQSLDQGLQFLIQYYNGEERAKGNILERFSAQQFPDLHSELNLSSLELGDSALYFCASSDPRTGESTDTQYFGPGTRLTVL.

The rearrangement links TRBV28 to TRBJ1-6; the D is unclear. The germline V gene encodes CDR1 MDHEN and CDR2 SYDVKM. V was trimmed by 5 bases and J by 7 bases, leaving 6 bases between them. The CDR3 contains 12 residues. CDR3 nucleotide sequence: TGTGCCAGCAGTGTACAAAATTCACCCCTCCACTTT. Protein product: CASSVQNSPLHF.

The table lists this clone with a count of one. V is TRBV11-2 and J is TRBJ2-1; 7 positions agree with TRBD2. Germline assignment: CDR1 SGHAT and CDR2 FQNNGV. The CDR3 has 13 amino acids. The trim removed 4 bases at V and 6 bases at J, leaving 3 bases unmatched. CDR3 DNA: TGTGCCAGCAGCTCTCTAGCGGTCAATGAGCAGTTCTTC. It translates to CASSSLAVNEQFF. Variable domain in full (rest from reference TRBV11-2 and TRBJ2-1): EAGVAQSPRYKIIEKRQSVAFWCNPISGHATLYWYQQILGQGPKLLIQFQNNGVVDDSQLPKDRFSAERLKGVDSTLKIQPAKLEDSAVYLCASSSLAVNEQFFGPGTRLTVL.

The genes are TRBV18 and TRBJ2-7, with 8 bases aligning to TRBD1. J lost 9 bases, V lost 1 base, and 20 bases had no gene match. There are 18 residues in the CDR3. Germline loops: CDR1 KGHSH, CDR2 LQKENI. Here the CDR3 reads CASSPQGPRTGPSSGQYF. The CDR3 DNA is TGTGCCAGCTCACCACAGGGCCCCCGGACAGGGCCATCCTCGGGGCAGTACTTC.

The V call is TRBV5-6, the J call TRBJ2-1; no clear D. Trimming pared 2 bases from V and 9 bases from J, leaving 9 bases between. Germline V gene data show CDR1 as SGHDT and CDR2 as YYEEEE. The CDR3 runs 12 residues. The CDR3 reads CASSFVSVEQFF. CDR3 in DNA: TGTGCCAGCAGCTTTGTTTCGGTTGAGCAGTTCTTC.

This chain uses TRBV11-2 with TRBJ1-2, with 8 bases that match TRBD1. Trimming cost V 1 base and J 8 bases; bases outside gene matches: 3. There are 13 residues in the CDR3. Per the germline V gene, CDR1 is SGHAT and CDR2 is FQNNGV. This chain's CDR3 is CASSLAGTGGYTF. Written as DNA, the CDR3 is TGTGCCAGCAGCTTAGCAGGGACAGGCGGCTACACCTTC.

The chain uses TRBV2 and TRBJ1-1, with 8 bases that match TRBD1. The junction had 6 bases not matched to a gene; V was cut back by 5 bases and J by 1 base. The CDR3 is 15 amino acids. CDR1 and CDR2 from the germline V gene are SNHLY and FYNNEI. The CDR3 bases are TGTGCCAGCAGTCAATGGACAGGGCAGAACACTGAAGCTTTCTTT. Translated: CASSQWTGQNTEAFF.

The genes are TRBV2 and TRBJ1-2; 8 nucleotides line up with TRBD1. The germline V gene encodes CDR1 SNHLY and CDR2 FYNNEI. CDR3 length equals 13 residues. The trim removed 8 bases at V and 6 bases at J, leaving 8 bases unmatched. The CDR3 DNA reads TGTGCCAGCGAGTCCGGACAGGGTAATGGCTACACCTTC. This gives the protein CASESGQGNGYTF.

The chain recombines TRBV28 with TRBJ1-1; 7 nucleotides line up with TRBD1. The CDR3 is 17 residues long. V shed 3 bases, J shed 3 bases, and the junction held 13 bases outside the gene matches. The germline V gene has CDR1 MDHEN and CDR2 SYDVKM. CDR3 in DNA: TGTGCCAGCAGTTTTCCCTCAGGGGGTATGTTAGACACTGAAGCTTTCTTT. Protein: CASSFPSGGMLDTEAFF.

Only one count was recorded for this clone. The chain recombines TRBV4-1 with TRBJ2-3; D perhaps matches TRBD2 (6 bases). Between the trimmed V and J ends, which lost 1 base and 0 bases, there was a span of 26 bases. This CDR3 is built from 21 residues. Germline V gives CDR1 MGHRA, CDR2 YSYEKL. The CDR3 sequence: CASSQGAARMWRGTSTDTQYF. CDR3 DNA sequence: TGCGCCAGCAGCCAAGGAGCGGCTCGGATGTGGCGGGGTACTAGCACAGATACGCAGTATTTT.

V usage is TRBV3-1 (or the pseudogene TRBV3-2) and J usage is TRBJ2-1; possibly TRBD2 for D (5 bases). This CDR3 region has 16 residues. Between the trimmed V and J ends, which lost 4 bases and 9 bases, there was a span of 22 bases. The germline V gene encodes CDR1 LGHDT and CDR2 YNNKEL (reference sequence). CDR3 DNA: TGTGCCAGCAGCCCAAACAATCGGGCCCTCCGGGGTGAGCAGTTCTTC. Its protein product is CASSPNNRALRGEQFF.

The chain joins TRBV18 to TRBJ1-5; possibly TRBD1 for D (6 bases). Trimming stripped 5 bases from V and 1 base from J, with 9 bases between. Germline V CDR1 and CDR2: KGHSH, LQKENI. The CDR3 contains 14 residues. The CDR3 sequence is CASSSGQSNQPQHF. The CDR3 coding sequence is TGTGCCAGCTCAAGCGGACAGAGCAATCAGCCCCAGCATTTT.

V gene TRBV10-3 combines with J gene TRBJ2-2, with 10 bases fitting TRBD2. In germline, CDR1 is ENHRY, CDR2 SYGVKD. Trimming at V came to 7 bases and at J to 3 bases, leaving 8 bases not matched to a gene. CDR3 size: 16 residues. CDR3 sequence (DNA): TGTGCCATCAACCAGCGGGAGGGAGGGTACACCGGGGAGCTGTTTTTT. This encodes CAINQREGGYTGELFF.

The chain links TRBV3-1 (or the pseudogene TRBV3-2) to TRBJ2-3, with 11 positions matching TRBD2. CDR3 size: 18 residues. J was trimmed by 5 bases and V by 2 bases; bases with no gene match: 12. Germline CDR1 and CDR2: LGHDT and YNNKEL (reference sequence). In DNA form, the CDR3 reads TGTGCCAGCAGCCAACTTGGGTATAGCGGGAGGGCCGTAGATACGCAGTATTTT. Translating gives CASSQLGYSGRAVDTQYF.

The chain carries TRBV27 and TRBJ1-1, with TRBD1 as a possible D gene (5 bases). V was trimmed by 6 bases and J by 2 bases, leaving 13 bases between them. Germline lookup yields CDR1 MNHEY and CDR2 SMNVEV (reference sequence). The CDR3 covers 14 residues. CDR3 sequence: CASSPIGANTEAFF. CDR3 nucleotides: TGTGCCAGCAGCCCTATAGGGGCTAACACTGAAGCTTTCTTT.

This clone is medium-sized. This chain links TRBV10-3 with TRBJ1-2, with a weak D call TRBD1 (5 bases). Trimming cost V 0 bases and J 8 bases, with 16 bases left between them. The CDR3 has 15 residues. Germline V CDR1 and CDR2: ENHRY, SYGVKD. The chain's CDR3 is CAISESVAGPEGYTF. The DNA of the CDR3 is TGTGCCATCAGTGAGTCCGTGGCAGGGCCCGAAGGCTACACCTTC.

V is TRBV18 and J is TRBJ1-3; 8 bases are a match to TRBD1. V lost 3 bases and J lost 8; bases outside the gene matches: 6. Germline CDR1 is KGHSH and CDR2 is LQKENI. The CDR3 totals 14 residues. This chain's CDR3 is CASSPQGAHDTIYF. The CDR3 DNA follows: TGTGCCAGCTCACCCCAGGGGGCTCATGACACCATATATTTT.